Listed below are T cell receptor beta chains from one sample, sequenced in a study of T cell responses to AZD1222 COVID-19 vaccine. Generated by immunoSEQ multiplex PCR, the TCRdb table keeps only in-frame clones and is missing some. The sample holds about 140,000 clones; around 90% are singletons and the top ten take about 7.5%. The sequences come from peripheral blood, collected 28 days after the second dose of the MenACWY control vaccine. These receptors all stem from an adult who received the MenACWY meningococcal vaccine as a control. CDR3s include the opening cysteine and the closing phenylalanine or tryptophan. The order of the fields is CDR3 length, J gene, D gene, clone size, V gene, CDR3 protein, CDR3 DNA. The D gene is left open where the match is weak. Only some rows state a clone size, as once, few, many or a class for expanded clones.

len: 14; j_gene: TRBJ1-2; d_gene: NA; abundance: once; v_gene: TRBV9; CDR3aa: CASSVQGATYGYTF; CDR3nt: TGTGCCAGCAGCGTACAAGGGGCAACCTATGGCTACACCTTC
len: 15; j_gene: TRBJ2-5; d_gene: NA; abundance: NA; v_gene: TRBV18; CDR3aa: CASSPPGQSEETQYF; CDR3nt: TGTGCCAGCTCACCGCCCGGACAGTCTGAGGAGACCCAGTACTTC
len: 20; j_gene: TRBJ2-7; d_gene: TRBD2; abundance: NA; v_gene: TRBV5-1; CDR3aa: CASSFLSGLAGGPRPYEQYF; CDR3nt: TGCGCCAGCAGCTTCCTCTCTGGACTAGCGGGAGGGCCGCGGCCCTACGAGCAGTACTTC
len: 13; j_gene: TRBJ2-1; d_gene: NA; abundance: NA; v_gene: TRBV14; CDR3aa: CASSQDFWQKRFF; CDR3nt: TGTGCCAGCAGCCAAGATTTCTGGCAGAAGCGGTTCTTC
len: 14; j_gene: TRBJ1-2; d_gene: TRBD1; abundance: NA; v_gene: TRBV18; CDR3aa: CASSSGQGAEGYTF; CDR3nt: TGTGCCAGCTCATCAGGACAGGGGGCTGAGGGCTACACCTTC
len: 16; j_gene: TRBJ2-2; d_gene: TRBD1; abundance: NA; v_gene: TRBV24-1; CDR3aa: CATSDSQGANTGELFF; CDR3nt: TGTGCCACCAGTGATTCACAGGGGGCGAACACCGGGGAGCTGTTTTTT
len: 14; j_gene: TRBJ2-2; d_gene: NA; abundance: NA; v_gene: TRBV15; CDR3aa: CATNRGLYTGELFF; CDR3nt: TGTGCCACCAACCGAGGTCTTTACACCGGGGAGCTGTTTTTT
len: 14; j_gene: TRBJ1-5; d_gene: NA; abundance: NA; v_gene: TRBV28; CDR3aa: CASSSIQGDQPQHF; CDR3nt: TGTGCCAGCAGTTCAATACAGGGAGATCAGCCCCAGCATTTT
len: 14; j_gene: TRBJ2-7; d_gene: TRBD2; abundance: NA; v_gene: TRBV28; CDR3aa: CASSLGTSAYEQYF; CDR3nt: TGTGCCAGCAGTCTCGGGACTAGCGCCTACGAGCAGTACTTC
len: 15; j_gene: TRBJ2-5; d_gene: NA; abundance: NA; v_gene: TRBV18; CDR3aa: CASSPYRASQETQYF; CDR3nt: TGTGCCAGCTCACCTTACAGGGCTAGCCAAGAGACCCAGTACTTC
len: 15; j_gene: TRBJ2-7; d_gene: TRBD2; abundance: NA; v_gene: TRBV24-1; CDR3aa: CATSDARSAGVEQYF; CDR3nt: TGTGCCACCAGTGACGCTCGGAGTGCGGGAGTCGAGCAGTACTTC
len: 13; j_gene: TRBJ2-7; d_gene: NA; abundance: NA; v_gene: TRBV13; CDR3aa: CASSLLGGYEQYF; CDR3nt: TGTGCCAGCAGCTTGCTAGGGGGCTACGAGCAGTACTTC
len: 19; j_gene: TRBJ2-2; d_gene: TRBD2; abundance: NA; v_gene: TRBV19; CDR3aa: CASTPWKLAGGPGTGELFF; CDR3nt: TGTGCCAGTACCCCCTGGAAACTAGCGGGAGGGCCGGGCACCGGGGAGCTGTTTTTT
len: 17; j_gene: TRBJ2-3; d_gene: NA; abundance: NA; v_gene: TRBV7-9; CDR3aa: CASSTLPAGIVADTQYF; CDR3nt: TGTGCCAGCAGCACCCTCCCCGCGGGGATTGTGGCAGATACGCAGTATTTT
len: 17; j_gene: TRBJ2-2; d_gene: NA; abundance: NA; v_gene: TRBV5-6; CDR3aa: CASSLSGVSANTGELFF; CDR3nt: TGTGCCAGCAGCTTGTCGGGGGTCTCCGCGAACACCGGGGAGCTGTTTTTT
len: 14; j_gene: TRBJ1-5; d_gene: NA; abundance: NA; v_gene: TRBV7-2; CDR3aa: CASSLLAGVQPQHF; CDR3nt: TGTGCCAGCAGCTTACTGGCAGGGGTTCAGCCCCAGCATTTT
len: 15; j_gene: TRBJ1-4; d_gene: TRBD1; abundance: NA; v_gene: TRBV5-1; CDR3aa: CASPTSRDRAEKLFF; CDR3nt: TGCGCCAGCCCCACCTCCCGGGACAGGGCTGAAAAACTGTTTTTT
len: 17; j_gene: TRBJ2-6; d_gene: TRBD1; abundance: NA; v_gene: TRBV19; CDR3aa: CASSMDHRGLGANVLTF; CDR3nt: TGTGCCAGTAGTATGGACCACAGGGGGCTCGGGGCCAACGTCCTGACTTTC
len: 12; j_gene: TRBJ2-7; d_gene: TRBD1; abundance: NA; v_gene: TRBV3-1/TRBV3-2; CDR3aa: CASQDRRSEQYF; CDR3nt: TGTGCCAGCCAGGACAGGAGGAGCGAGCAGTACTTC
len: 11; j_gene: TRBJ1-1; d_gene: NA; abundance: NA; v_gene: TRBV19; CDR3aa: CASSWRAEAFF; CDR3nt: TGTGCCAGTAGTTGGAGGGCTGAAGCTTTCTTT
len: 14; j_gene: TRBJ1-6; d_gene: NA; abundance: NA; v_gene: TRBV25-1; CDR3aa: CASSSRHGDGSLHF; CDR3nt: TGTGCCAGCAGTAGTAGACACGGCGATGGATCCCTCCACTTT
len: 15; j_gene: TRBJ1-2; d_gene: NA; abundance: once; v_gene: TRBV7-3; CDR3aa: CASSMSPDRPSDYTF; CDR3nt: TGTGCCAGCAGCATGAGCCCGGACAGACCAAGTGACTACACCTTC
len: 16; j_gene: TRBJ1-6; d_gene: NA; abundance: NA; v_gene: TRBV2; CDR3aa: CASSEEGWQGGSPLHF; CDR3nt: TGTGCCAGCAGTGAAGAGGGGTGGCAGGGTGGCTCACCCCTCCACTTT
len: 13; j_gene: TRBJ2-3; d_gene: NA; abundance: NA; v_gene: TRBV28; CDR3aa: CASKYPLTDTQYF; CDR3nt: TGTGCCAGCAAGTACCCCCTCACAGATACGCAGTATTTT
len: 12; j_gene: TRBJ2-7; d_gene: NA; abundance: few; v_gene: TRBV11-2; CDR3aa: CASSLGSYEQYF; CDR3nt: TGTGCCAGCAGCTTAGGGAGCTACGAGCAGTACTTC
len: 18; j_gene: TRBJ1-6; d_gene: NA; abundance: NA; v_gene: TRBV4-3; CDR3aa: CASSQGTGRSPYNSPLHF; CDR3nt: TGCGCCAGCAGCCAAGGGACGGGGCGAAGTCCCTATAATTCACCCCTCCACTTT
len: 15; j_gene: TRBJ2-7; d_gene: TRBD1; abundance: few; v_gene: TRBV5-5; CDR3aa: CASAAGTGLFYEQYF; CDR3nt: TGTGCCAGCGCGGCCGGGACAGGGCTATTCTACGAGCAGTACTTC
len: 16; j_gene: TRBJ2-1; d_gene: TRBD2; abundance: NA; v_gene: TRBV10-1; CDR3aa: CASSEHGTSGDREQFF; CDR3nt: TGCGCCAGCAGTGAGCACGGGACTAGCGGGGACCGTGAGCAGTTCTTC
len: 15; j_gene: TRBJ1-1; d_gene: NA; abundance: NA; v_gene: TRBV27; CDR3aa: CASSLTDPSNTEAFF; CDR3nt: TGTGCCAGCAGTCTGACGGACCCGTCGAACACTGAAGCTTTCTTT
len: 16; j_gene: TRBJ1-1; d_gene: TRBD1; abundance: NA; v_gene: TRBV4-3; CDR3aa: CASSQETGSLNTEAFF; CDR3nt: TGCGCCAGCAGCCAAGAGACAGGGTCGTTGAACACTGAAGCTTTCTTT
len: 16; j_gene: TRBJ1-3; d_gene: NA; abundance: NA; v_gene: TRBV7-6; CDR3aa: CASSLVAPHSGNTIYF; CDR3nt: TGTGCCAGCAGCTTAGTCGCACCCCACTCTGGAAACACCATATATTTT